This T cell receptor (beta chain) was retrieved from a study of blood T cell repertoires in COVID-19. The table came from immunoSEQ multiplex PCR; TCRdb's copy has only in-frame clones and leaves some out. This table holds about 190,000 clones, roughly 80% found once. The junction had 12 bases not matched to a gene; V was cut back by 4 bases and J by 7 bases. CDR3 length equals 15 residues. The germline CDR1 and CDR2 sequences are SGHRS and YFSETQ. V is TRBV5-1 and J is TRBJ1-2; 8 bases line up with TRBD1. This clonotype was obtained from a man aged 60 to 75 with acute or convalescent COVID-19. What was sequenced was peripheral blood. In nucleotides, the CDR3 is TGCGCCAGCAGCCAAATCCAGGGACAGGCGGGTGGCTACACCTTC. Translated, it gives CASSQIQGQAGGYTF. Using reference TRBV5-1 and TRBJ1-2 for the parts outside the CDR3, the full variable domain is KAGVTQTPRYLIKTRGQQVTLSCSPISGHRSVSWYQQTPGQGLQFLFEYFSETQRNKGNFPGRFSGRQFSNSRSEMNVSTLELGDSALYLCASSQIQGQAGGYTFGSGTRLTVV.